The sequence of this TCR beta chain was determined in a study of shared clonotypes between healthy human individuals. Measured with immunoSEQ multiplex PCR; TCRdb has only the in-frame clones, and not every one. The sample contains about 480,000 clones, roughly 85% of which appear only once. V lost 4 bases and J lost 7, with 10 bases in between. This CDR3 is 12 amino acids long. Germline V gene sequence: CDR1 LNHDA, CDR2 SQIVND (reference sequence). Sequences were obtained from PBMCs. V and J are TRBV19 and TRBJ2-5; possible D gene TRBD1, 5 bases. The receptor comes from a woman in her thirties or forties in good health. Some clones in this sample may be carry-over from other donors' samples. In DNA, the CDR3 is TGTGCCAGTAGTACGCACCAGGGGACCCAGTACTTC. It encodes CASSTHQGTQYF.